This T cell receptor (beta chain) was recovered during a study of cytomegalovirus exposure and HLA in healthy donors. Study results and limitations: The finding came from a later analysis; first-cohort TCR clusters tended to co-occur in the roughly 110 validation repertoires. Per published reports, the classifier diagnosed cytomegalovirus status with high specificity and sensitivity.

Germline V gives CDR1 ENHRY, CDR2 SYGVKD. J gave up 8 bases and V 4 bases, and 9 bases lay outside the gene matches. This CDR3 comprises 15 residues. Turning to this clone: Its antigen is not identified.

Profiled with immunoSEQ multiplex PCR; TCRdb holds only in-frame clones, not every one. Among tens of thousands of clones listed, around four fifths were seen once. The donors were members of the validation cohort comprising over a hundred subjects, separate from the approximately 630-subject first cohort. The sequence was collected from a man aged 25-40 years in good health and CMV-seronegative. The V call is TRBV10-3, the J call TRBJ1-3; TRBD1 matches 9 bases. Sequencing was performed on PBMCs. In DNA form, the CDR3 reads TGTGCCATCAGTGGCTGGGACAGGGCCGGGGACACCATATATTTT. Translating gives CAISGWDRAGDTIYF.